This note documents a single TCR beta chain sequence. As processed by the authors: The assay estimated nucleated cells by amplifying reference gene primers. Libraries were prepared by immunoSEQ multiplex PCR; TCRdb keeps only in-frame clonotypes and omits some of them. V, J and clone size derive from that table, while D and trimming were established from the DNA sequence. Of 410,000 or so clones detected, about 88% appear once; the ten largest clones hold roughly 1.4%. Trimming removed 3 bases from V and 2 bases from J; junction bases left unmatched: 7. Germline V gives CDR1 DFQATT, CDR2 SNEGSKA (reference sequence). This CDR3 region has 15 residues. The data are from a study of blood T cell repertoires in COVID-19. Across the study: Samples representing acute and convalescent COVID-19 were sourced from the United States, Italy and Spain. PBMCs, B-cell-depleted T cells, or T cells provided the cDNA or gDNA that made up the material.

The chain recombines TRBV20-1 with TRBJ2-7; 10 bases align to TRBD1. The TCR was taken from a woman aged 40 to 49 with COVID-19, enrolled during active disease. The specimen was peripheral blood. The CDR3 region is CSASLRDRGTYEQYF. As DNA, the CDR3 is TGCAGTGCTAGTCTCCGGGACAGGGGTACCTACGAGCAGTACTTC.